The following is a TCR beta chain sequence with its context. No antigen is known for it. These data belong to a study of Ad26.COV2.S vaccination and SARS-CoV-2 variants. Study-level results: Recipients of either vaccine or placebo displayed similar breadth of non-spike TCRs.

Treatment reported: roughly 19 received Ad26.COV2.S at low or high dose, single or two shots; 5 received placebo; per-sample allocation not given. Sampling took place 63 days after the first vaccine or placebo injection. Profiling relied on immunoSEQ multiplex PCR, and the TCRdb table lists in-frame clones only, not all of them. The sample lists about 460,000 clones, approximately 90% seen once, with about 1.5% in the top ten. The CDR3 totals 17 residues. CDR1 is SGHRS, CDR2 YFSETQ, per germline. Germline trimming cut 4 bases from V and 0 bases from J; bases unmatched to any gene: 5. The receptor was isolated from a person between 18 and 65 years old who received the Ad26.COV2.S COVID-19 vaccine or a placebo. The chain combines TRBV5-1 with TRBJ2-6; 9 nucleotides match TRBD1. Sample: peripheral blood, taken in a trial of Ad26.COV2.S vaccine versus placebo. In nucleotides, the CDR3 is TGCGCCAGCAGCACCGGGACAGGGCCCTCTGGGGCCAACGTCCTGACTTTC. Amino acid sequence: CASSTGTGPSGANVLTF. Drawing the rest from reference TRBV5-1 and TRBJ2-6, the complete variable domain is KAGVTQTPRYLIKTRGQQVTLSCSPISGHRSVSWYQQTPGQGLQFLFEYFSETQRNKGNFPGRFSGRQFSNSRSEMNVSTLELGDSALYLCASSTGTGPSGANVLTFGAGSRLTVL.